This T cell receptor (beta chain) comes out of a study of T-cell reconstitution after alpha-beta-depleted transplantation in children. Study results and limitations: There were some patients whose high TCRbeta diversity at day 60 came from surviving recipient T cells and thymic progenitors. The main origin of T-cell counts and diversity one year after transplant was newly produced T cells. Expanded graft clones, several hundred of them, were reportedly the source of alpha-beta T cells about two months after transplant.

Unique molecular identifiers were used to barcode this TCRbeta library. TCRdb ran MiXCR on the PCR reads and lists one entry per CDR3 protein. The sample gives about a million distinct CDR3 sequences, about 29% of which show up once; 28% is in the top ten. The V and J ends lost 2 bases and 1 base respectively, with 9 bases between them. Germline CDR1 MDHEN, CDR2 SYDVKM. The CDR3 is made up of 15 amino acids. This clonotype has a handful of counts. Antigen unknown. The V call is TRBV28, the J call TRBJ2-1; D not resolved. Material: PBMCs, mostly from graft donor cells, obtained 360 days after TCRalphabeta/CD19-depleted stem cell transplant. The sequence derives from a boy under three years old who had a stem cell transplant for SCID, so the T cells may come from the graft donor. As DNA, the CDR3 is TGTGCCAGCAGTTTACTTAAGGAGTCCTACAATGAGCAGTTCTTC. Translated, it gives CASSLLKESYNEQFF.